This T cell receptor (beta chain) was profiled in a study of OX40 agonist ivuxolimab in advanced cancers. About the research overall: The diagnoses of dose-escalation patients were hepatocellular carcinoma, melanoma, renal cell or head and neck cancer. Averaging about 60 years in age, with a range of roughly 23 to 80, the cohort was more than 75% male. Study-wide results and caveats: Several nonresponders also turned out to have low normalized T-cell clonal expansion.

Data came from immunoSEQ multiplex PCR; TCRdb stores just in-frame clones and leaves some out. The repertoire holds about 100,000 clones, with less than 95% as singletons. In its sample, this clone was seen once. As yet, its antigen is unknown. Any history of autoimmune disease or systemic immunosuppression disqualified patients. V lost 5 bases, J lost 7 bases, and 21 bases lay in between. CDR3 length: 16 residues. Per germline, CDR1 LNHDA and CDR2 SQIVND (reference sequence). The origin of this receptor is an adult with an advanced solid tumor such as melanoma, head and neck, liver or kidney cancer. The chain has TRBV19 and TRBJ1-5; weak D call: TRBD1 (5 bases). This material consisted of CD4+ or CD8+ T cells sorted from blood, taken in a trial of the OX40 agonist ivuxolimab. This CDR3 reads CASSAPWDAGGQPQHF. In DNA, the CDR3 is TGTGCCAGTAGTGCCCCCTGGGACGCCGGCGGCCAGCCCCAGCATTTT.